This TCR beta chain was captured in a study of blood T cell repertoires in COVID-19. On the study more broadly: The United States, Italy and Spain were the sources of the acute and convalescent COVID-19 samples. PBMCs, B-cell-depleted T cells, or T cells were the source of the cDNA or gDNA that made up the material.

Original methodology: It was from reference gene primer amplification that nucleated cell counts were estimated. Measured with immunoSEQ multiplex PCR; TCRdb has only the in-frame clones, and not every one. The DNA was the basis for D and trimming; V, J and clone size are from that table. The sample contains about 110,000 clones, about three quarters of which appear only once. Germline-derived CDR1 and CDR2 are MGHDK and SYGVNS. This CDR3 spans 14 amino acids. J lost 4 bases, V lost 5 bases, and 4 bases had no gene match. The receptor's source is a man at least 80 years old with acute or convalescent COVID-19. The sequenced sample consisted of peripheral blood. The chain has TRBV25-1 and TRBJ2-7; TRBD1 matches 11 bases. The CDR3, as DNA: TGTGCCAGCAGTACCGGGACAGGGGGATACGAGCAGTACTTC. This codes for CASSTGTGGYEQYF.